This TCR beta chain was captured in a study of blood T cells in healthy people across ages. Primed by a sample-barcoded 5' primer and a J-beta primer mix, a second PCR proceeded for roughly 7 to 11 cycles. MiXCR was run by TCRdb on the 5' RACE reads, yielding one entry per CDR3 protein. Seen here are 1.5 million to 2 million distinct CDR3 sequences, around 48% observed once, and the top ten hold approximately 2.1%. Losses at the gene ends were 3 bases for V and 4 bases for J; bases not matched to a gene: 5. In germline, CDR1 is MNHEY, CDR2 SMNVEV (reference sequence). This CDR3 region has 15 residues.

The sample taken for sequencing was blood. The clonotype was recovered from a woman aged 40 to 55 in good health. This chain joins TRBV27 and TRBJ1-4; TRBD1 aligns across 7 bases. CDR3 in DNA: TGTGCCAGCAGTTTGGGACAGCTTTTTAATGAAAAACTGTTTTTT. Translation gives CASSLGQLFNEKLFF.